The 29 T cell receptor beta chains below were found in one sample sequenced in a study of CD8 T cells in ankylosing spondylitis. The antigens for these receptors are not known. Study-wide points: Characteristic, it appeared, of ankylosing spondylitis blood was a TCR beta motif of eight highly homologous variants.

TCRdb passed the 5' RACE reads through MiXCR, listing each CDR3 protein once. The sample yields about 540,000 distinct CDR3 sequences, about 13% seen once. The sequenced sample consisted of blood, either unsorted or a sorted T cell fraction (not recorded which). The source of these receptors is a male donor with ankylosing spondylitis.

This clonotype was detected many times. This sequence joins TRBV12-3 or TRBV12-4 and TRBJ2-3, with D tentatively TRBD2 (5 bases). CDR3 length: 12 amino acids. The V end was cut by 5 bases, the J end by 7 bases, with 10 bases between. CDR3 region: CASSPPGNTQYF. In nucleotides, the CDR3 is TGTGCCAGCAGTCCCCCGGGAAATACGCAGTATTTT.

This clonotype was counted a few times. This rearrangement joins TRBV7-2 to TRBJ1-6; D gene ambiguous. Germline lookup yields CDR1 SGHTA and CDR2 FQGNSA. V was cut by 5 bases and J by 10 bases, with 18 bases left in between. There are 15 residues in the CDR3. CDR3 amino acids: CASSPVMGTESPLHF. DNA for the CDR3: TGTGCCAGCAGCCCCGTCATGGGAACAGAATCACCCCTCCACTTT. The entire variable domain, with the rest obtained from reference TRBV7-2 and TRBJ1-6, is as follows: GAGVSQSPSNKVTEKGKDVELRCDPISGHTALYWYRQSLGQGLEFLIYFQGNSAPDKSGLPSDRFSAERTGGSVSTLTIQRTQQEDSAVYLCASSPVMGTESPLHFGNGTRLTVT.

The genes are TRBV5-5 and TRBJ1-5, with D hard to call. In germline, CDR1 is SGHKS, CDR2 YYEKEE (reference sequence). The CDR3 loop spans 16 amino acids. V lost 4 bases to trimming and J lost 5 bases, with 19 bases between them. The CDR3 loop reads CASSPGPPSTDQPQHF. DNA for the CDR3: TGTGCCAGCAGCCCCGGACCGCCCTCCACCGATCAGCCCCAGCATTTT.

The chain has TRBV20-1 and TRBJ1-1; no clear D. Looked up from germline, CDR1 is DFQATT and CDR2 is SNEGSKA (reference sequence). The CDR3 extends over 15 amino acids. The germline V and J ends were trimmed by 4 bases and 1 base, with 16 bases remaining between them. The CDR3 loop is CSATADGWGNTEAFF. The CDR3 DNA is TGCAGTGCTACAGCCGACGGGTGGGGGAACACTGAAGCTTTCTTT.

In its sample, this clonotype was seen a few times. The chain carries TRBV3-1 and TRBJ2-2; D is unclear. Germline V lookup: CDR1 LGHDT, CDR2 YNNKEL (reference sequence). The length of the CDR3 is 15 residues. Trimming cost V 2 bases and J 6 bases, with 13 bases left between them. The CDR3 sequence is CASSQLPLLAGELFF. CDR3 nucleotide sequence: TGTGCCAGCAGCCAATTACCTCTATTAGCCGGGGAGCTGTTTTTT.

The genes are TRBV6-1 and TRBJ2-7; D unclear. The ends were cut back, 4 bases at V and 7 bases at J, with 11 bases in the middle. Germline loops: CDR1 MNHNS, CDR2 SASEGT. The CDR3 totals 12 residues. CDR3 loop: CASSGMGREQYV. The CDR3 coding sequence is TGTGCCAGCAGTGGGATGGGCAGAGAGCAGTACGTC.

This chain joins TRBV29-1 and TRBJ2-7; 7 bases map to TRBD1. V was clipped by 7 bases and J by 11 bases; unmatched bases: 20. Germline assignment: CDR1 SQVTM and CDR2 ANQGSEA. The CDR3 runs 14 residues. CDR3 residues: CSALTPIFGQVEYF. CDR3 nucleotides: TGCAGCGCTCTGACGCCTATCTTCGGACAGGTGGAGTACTTC.

This clonotype was observed a few times. This rearrangement joins TRBV19 to TRBJ1-6, with D maybe TRBD1 (5 bases). V was cut by 7 bases and J by 7 bases, with 11 bases left in between. This CDR3 spans 13 amino acids. Germline V gene lookup returns CDR1 LNHDA and CDR2 SQIVND (reference sequence). CDR3 residues: CASNRQLNSPLHF. In nucleotides, the CDR3 is TGTGCCAGTAACAGACAGCTCAATTCACCCCTCCACTTT. Full variable domain (rest looked up from reference TRBV19 and TRBJ1-6): DGGITQSPKYLFRKEGQNVTLSCEQNLNHDAMYWYRQDPGQGLRLIYYSQIVNDFQKGDIAEGYSVSREKKESFPLTVTSAQKNPTAFYLCASNRQLNSPLHFGNGTRLTVT.

The table lists this clonotype with a few counts. V is TRBV20-1 and J is TRBJ1-5; D gene ambiguous. The CDR3 has 18 residues. CDR1 DFQATT and CDR2 SNEGSKA come from the germline V gene (reference sequence). Trimming removed 0 bases at V and 3 bases at J, with 21 bases between. The CDR3 DNA reads as TGCAGTGCTAGAGATGGATCCAGTACTCACAAAATCAATCAGCCCCAGCATTTT. Residues: CSARDGSSTHKINQPQHF.

This clonotype was counted only a few times. The chain couples TRBV27 to TRBJ2-6; D gene ambiguous. This CDR3 contains 15 residues. Per germline, CDR1 MNHEY and CDR2 SMNVEV (reference sequence). V dropped 7 bases and J dropped 1 base, with 11 bases sitting between them. DNA of the CDR3: TGTGCCAGCACTCCTTTCCGGTCTGGGGCCAACGTCCTGACTTTC. This gives the protein CASTPFRSGANVLTF.

This clonotype was seen ten or more times. J is TRBJ2-3 and V is TRBV3-1; D is unresolved. Germline V gene sequence: CDR1 LGHDT, CDR2 YNNKEL (reference sequence). With 3 bases removed from V and 3 bases from J, the gap between germline ends came to 4 bases. The CDR3 totals 12 residues. The CDR3: CASSHDTDTQYF. CDR3 nucleotide sequence: TGTGCCAGCAGCCATGATACAGATACGCAGTATTTT.

This clonotype was found many times. The chain is built from TRBV5-1 and TRBJ2-1; D is ambiguous. In germline, CDR1 is SGHRS, CDR2 YFSETQ. The CDR3 spans 15 residues. V lost 1 base, J lost 1 base, and 9 bases lay in between. The CDR3, as DNA: TGCGCCAGCAGCTTGCTGCCCGGTTCCTACAATGAGCAGTTCTTC. It yields the protein CASSLLPGSYNEQFF.

This clonotype was detected a few times. The rearrangement joins TRBV7-2 to TRBJ1-5, with 10 bases aligning to TRBD1. CDR1 and CDR2 (germline): SGHTA, FQGNSA. CDR3 size: 14 residues. V shed 6 bases, J shed 6 bases, and the junction held 5 bases outside the gene matches. The CDR3 loop is CASSHRQGAQPQHF. In DNA form, the CDR3 reads TGTGCCAGCAGTCATAGACAGGGGGCTCAGCCCCAGCATTTT.

This clonotype was detected many times. The chain employs TRBV4-2 and TRBJ2-2, with D perhaps given as TRBD1 or TRBD2 (5 bases each). Trimming cost V 0 bases and J 7 bases, with 12 bases left between them. Germline CDR1 is LGHNA and CDR2 is YNFKEQ. The CDR3 consists of 15 residues. CDR3 region: CASSQEIGAGGELFF. The CDR3 nucleotides read TGTGCCAGCAGCCAAGAAATCGGGGCGGGCGGGGAGCTGTTTTTT.

This rearrangement joins TRBV11-1 to TRBJ2-7; tentatively, D is TRBD1 (5 bases). CDR3 length: 20 residues. Per germline, CDR1 SGHAT and CDR2 FQDESV (reference sequence). V was trimmed by 5 bases and J by 1 base, leaving 30 bases between them. The CDR3 reads CASSADGFDRQGSSSYEQYF. DNA of the CDR3: TGTGCCAGCAGCGCCGATGGGTTCGACCGGCAGGGCTCATCTTCCTACGAGCAGTACTTC. Using reference TRBV11-1 and TRBJ2-7 for the parts outside the CDR3, the full variable domain is EAEVAQSPRYKITEKSQAVAFWCDPISGHATLYWYRQILGQGPELLVQFQDESVVDDSQLPKDRFSAERLKGVDSTLKIQPAELGDSAMYLCASSADGFDRQGSSSYEQYFGPGTRLTVT.

The chain carries TRBV11-3 and TRBJ2-2; a weak D match, TRBD2 (5 bases). The germline V and J ends were trimmed by 3 bases and 7 bases, with 9 bases remaining between them. The CDR3 sequence is 13 residues long. Germline V CDR1 and CDR2: SGHNT, YENEEA. CDR3 in DNA: TGTGCCAGCAGCTTCGGGGTAAACGGGGAGCTGTTTTTT. Residues: CASSFGVNGELFF.

This clonotype has a count of ten or more. The chain carries TRBV24-1 and TRBJ2-2, with a weak D call TRBD1 (5 bases). V shed 9 bases and J shed 5 bases, with 9 bases lying between them. Germline V gene lookup returns CDR1 KGHDR and CDR2 SFDVKD. The CDR3 length is 12 residues. CDR3 amino acids: CATARVTGELFF. For the CDR3, the DNA is TGTGCCACCGCCAGGGTTACCGGGGAGCTGTTTTTT.

This clonotype turned up a few times. The J gene is TRBJ2-1, the V gene TRBV20-1; D perhaps matches TRBD2 (5 bases). The V end lost 3 bases, the J end lost 10 bases, and 19 bases lay between the germline ends. Germline CDR1 and CDR2: DFQATT and SNEGSKA (reference sequence). The length of the CDR3 is 14 residues. The CDR3 sequence: CSASITLAFDEQFF. The CDR3 DNA reads as TGCAGTGCTAGCATAACTCTAGCCTTCGACGAGCAGTTCTTC.

CDR3 amino acids: CASSQVGGGTEAFF. In DNA form, the CDR3 reads TGTGCCAGCAGCCAAGTAGGGGGAGGCACTGAAGCTTTCTTT. The chain employs TRBV3-1 and TRBJ1-1; D is perhaps TRBD1 (6 bases). Germline V gene sequence: CDR1 LGHDT, CDR2 YNNKEL (reference sequence). V was clipped by 1 base and J by 4 bases, with 10 bases between them. The CDR3 has 14 amino acids.

This clonotype was recorded once. J is TRBJ1-1 and V is TRBV6-1; possibly TRBD1 for D (6 bases). V was trimmed by 6 bases and J by 0 bases, leaving 20 bases between them. Germline loops: CDR1 MNHNS, CDR2 SASEGT. The CDR3 covers 17 residues. The DNA of the CDR3 is TGTGCCAGCAGGGTAAGGGATCCCGGGACATTGAACACTGAAGCTTTCTTT. Its protein is CASRVRDPGTLNTEAFF.

This clonotype was counted ten times or more. The V call is TRBV9, the J call TRBJ2-7; 8 nucleotides line up with TRBD2. Germline V lookup: CDR1 SGDLS, CDR2 YYNGEE. J lost 3 bases, V lost 4 bases, and 6 bases had no gene match. This CDR3 has 14 amino acids. The CDR3 nucleotides are TGTGCCAGCAGCCCAAGCGGGAGCAGCTACGAGCAGTACTTC. Its protein product is CASSPSGSSYEQYF. Full variable domain (rest looked up from reference TRBV9 and TRBJ2-7): DSGVTQTPKHLITATGQRVTLRCSPRSGDLSVYWYQQSLDQGLQFLIQYYNGEERAKGNILERFSAQQFPDLHSELNLSSLELGDSALYFCASSPSGSSYEQYFGPGTRLTVT.

As for this clonotype: Since the CDR3 does not end with the conserved phenylalanine or tryptophan, this likely comes from a read error. The chain recombines TRBV25-1 with TRBJ1-1; a weak D match, TRBD1 (6 bases). The CDR3 sequence is 14 residues long. V lost 3 bases to trimming and J lost 4 bases, with 12 bases between them. The germline V gene encodes CDR1 MGHDK and CDR2 SYGVNS. CDR3 loop: CASSDNREGTEAFL. In DNA, the CDR3 is TGTGCCAGCAGTGACAACAGGGAGGGCACTGAAGCTTTCCTT.

Ten or more counts support this clonotype. The rearrangement joins TRBV5-1 to TRBJ2-1, with 9 bases lining up with TRBD2. J lost 6 bases, V lost 0 bases, and 10 bases had no gene match. Germline CDR1 SGHRS, CDR2 YFSETQ. CDR3 size: 17 residues. The CDR3 nucleotides read TGCGCCAGCAGCTTGGTGGCTAGCGGGACCTACCCCAATGAGCAGTTCTTC. It translates to CASSLVASGTYPNEQFF. The variable domain in full, completed from reference TRBV5-1 and TRBJ2-1, reads KAGVTQTPRYLIKTRGQQVTLSCSPISGHRSVSWYQQTPGQGLQFLFEYFSETQRNKGNFPGRFSGRQFSNSRSEMNVSTLELGDSALYLCASSLVASGTYPNEQFFGPGTRLTVL.

This clonotype has a handful of counts. The chain employs TRBV29-1 and TRBJ2-1, with a weak D call TRBD1 (6 bases). The V end was cut by 4 bases, the J end by 7 bases, with 11 bases between. Germline V gives CDR1 SQVTM, CDR2 ANQGSEA. The CDR3 contains 12 residues. Here the CDR3 DNA reads TGCAGCGTTGCGCCACAGGGAAATGAGCAGTTCTTC. Protein sequence: CSVAPQGNEQFF.

This clonotype has only a few counts. CDR3 amino acids: CASRQGNSYEQYF. The CDR3 DNA reads TGTGCCAGCAGGCAGGGGAACTCCTACGAGCAGTACTTC. The chain employs TRBV12-3 or TRBV12-4 and TRBJ2-7; tentatively, D is TRBD1 (6 bases). Between the trimmed V and J ends, which lost 6 bases and 0 bases, there was a span of 9 bases. CDR3 length: 13 amino acids.

The chain joins TRBV7-9 to TRBJ2-7; TRBD1 matches 9 bases. The CDR3 extends over 15 amino acids. Germline V gene lookup returns CDR1 SEHNR and CDR2 FQNEAQ (reference sequence). V was clipped by 6 bases and J by 4 bases; unmatched bases: 10. The CDR3 nucleotides read TGTGCCAGCAGTGGAAGGGGGACAGGGAGGTACGAGCAGTACTTC. This translates into CASSGRGTGRYEQYF.

V gene TRBV18 combines with J gene TRBJ2-6, with D hard to call. Germline CDR1 reads KGHSH; CDR2 reads LQKENI. Trimming cost V 2 bases and J 0 bases, with 14 bases left between them. This CDR3 spans 18 amino acids. CDR3 sequence: CASSPWKETSSGANVLTF. CDR3 coding DNA: TGTGCCAGCTCACCATGGAAAGAAACCTCCTCTGGGGCCAACGTCCTGACTTTC.

Concerning this clonotype itself: Without the conserved terminal phenylalanine or tryptophan, this CDR3 likely stems from a read error. The chain combines TRBV5-1 with TRBJ1-1; D remains ambiguous. The germline V gene encodes CDR1 SGHRS and CDR2 YFSETQ. The CDR3 is made up of 13 amino acids. The V end was cut by 3 bases, the J end by 1 base, with 7 bases between. CDR3 amino acids: CASSSTGNTEAFL. In nucleotides, the CDR3 is TGCGCCAGCAGCTCTACGGGGAACACTGAAGCTTTCCTT.

The rearrangement links TRBV20-1 to TRBJ2-1; TRBD1 agrees at 12 bases. Germline CDR1 and CDR2: DFQATT and SNEGSKA (reference sequence). The CDR3 covers 19 residues. With 0 bases clipped from V and 0 bases from J, the junction kept 9 bases outside the gene matches. The CDR3 nucleotides are TGCAGTGCTAGAGATCTTGGGACAGGGGGCCCTAGCTCCTACAATGAGCAGTTCTTC. Protein sequence: CSARDLGTGGPSSYNEQFF.